The TCR beta chain described here comes from a study of shared clonotypes between healthy human individuals. On this clone itself: Its antigen is unidentified.

Study findings and constraints: For naive CD4 cells, roughly 4.8% of clonotypes were shared across a handful of donors.

A split of CD4+ cells into CD45RA+ naive and CD45RA-negative memory subsets was performed. Deep-level running was used for the assay. The genomic DNA of each subset was split evenly across several immunoSEQ plates. Some clones are missing from TCRdb's copy, which holds only in-frame ones; the method was immunoSEQ multiplex PCR. The data hold millions of clones, with roughly 96% observed a single time. Sequenced input: naive CD4+ T cells sorted from blood. The subset is: CD45RA+ positively selected. This sequence was found in a man between 18 and 35 years old in good health.

The CDR3 nucleotides read TGTGCCAGCAGCTTAGGGACAGGGGCTGTGAGTGAGCAGTTCTTC. Translation: CASSLGTGAVSEQFF. The chain uses TRBV7-2 and TRBJ2-1; TRBD1 matches at 9 bases. This CDR3 spans 15 amino acids. Germline V gives CDR1 SGHTA, CDR2 FQGNSA. V shed 1 base, J shed 9 bases, and the junction held 7 bases outside the gene matches.